The subject of this entry is one T cell receptor (beta chain). This clonotype has only a few counts. What this receptor recognizes is not known. Per-nucleotide qualities are absent, and no much larger clonotype sits a single base away. The data stem from a study of T cell repertoires in cytomegalovirus infection (dated by TCRdb to about 2019). Broadly, across the study: Recently identified HLA-C-restricted CMV epitopes, whose presentation resists viral immunomodulation, were targeted by peptide stimulations together with well-studied HLA-B-restricted epitopes. Donor HLA type was relevant to the analysis, as public TCR beta signatures indicated carriage of CMV infection together with the matching HLA type.

The full study reports these points: In both this cohort and an independent cohort of some 380 donors, the cumulative frequency of public TCR beta family members distinguished carriers of CMV infection plus the relevant HLA type. The ex vivo response was dominated by HLA-C-restricted CMV-specific TCR beta clonotypes, which also provided the single most frequent clonotype in two of eight donors.

Instrument used: Illumina HiSeq 1500. Through fastp at Q25 and MiXCR, TCRdb rebuilt clones from the public reads, retaining in-frame beta chains. Duplicate CDR3 protein sequences are folded into a single record with the most common DNA and genes. The sample has some 46,000 distinct CDR3 sequences on record, about 19% of them singletons. The ten largest clones add up to approximately 53% of the sample. The CDR3 sequence holds 15 residues, the cysteine and phenylalanine included. Just the 45-base CDR3 DNA is kept, in frame starting at base 1. V loses 4 bases of germline sequence and J loses 3 bases, and the interval between the two ends is 13 bases. The germline V gene gives CDR1 as SGHAT and CDR2 as FQNNGV. The meaning of the sample's treatment or condition label: in vitro stimulation with specific CMV peptide epitopes to enrich CMV-specific T cells.

The receptor's source is a human donor in good health (CMV status not recorded). Some clones in this sample may be carry-over from other donors' samples. Sequencing was performed on CD8+ T cells from cultured PBMCs, taken from culture after CMV antigen stimulation. Recombination linked TRBV11-2 to TRBJ1-3; the D segment could be TRBD1, given 5 matching bases. CDR3 sequence: CASSSGLGIGNTIYF. DNA sequence: TGTGCCAGCAGCTCGGGGCTGGGGATTGGAAACACCATATATTTT.